The 19 T cell receptor beta chains presented below share a single source sample, sequenced in a study of T cell changes during pregnancy in multiple sclerosis. Only in-frame clones appear in the TCRdb table, and some are missing; sequencing was by immunoSEQ multiplex PCR. The sample holds fewer than 15,000 clones, almost 90% seen once. The input for sequencing was CD8+ T cells from peripheral blood mononuclear cells, taken in the first trimester of pregnancy. All receptors come from a female donor with multiple sclerosis, enrolled in a pregnancy study.

J is TRBJ2-1 and V is TRBV7-6; D ambiguous. Trimming removed 5 bases at V and 6 bases at J, with 5 bases between. Germline CDR1 reads SGHVS; CDR2 reads FNYEAQ. This CDR3 has 11 amino acids. CDR3 nucleotides: TGTGCCAGCAGCCAGTCCAATGAGCAGTTCTTC. Translating gives CASSQSNEQFF.

The chain links TRBV6-4 to TRBJ2-3; TRBD2 agrees at 15 bases. V lost 2 bases and J lost 4; bases outside the gene matches: 1. CDR1 is MRHNA, CDR2 SNTAGT, per germline. The CDR3 loop spans 16 amino acids. CDR3 region: CASSDGTSGGPDTQYF. The DNA for the CDR3 is TGTGCCAGCAGTGACGGGACTAGCGGGGGGCCAGATACGCAGTATTTT.

This chain uses TRBV6-1 with TRBJ1-2; D might be TRBD1 (5 bases). In germline, CDR1 is MNHNS, CDR2 SASEGT. With 1 base removed from V and 3 bases from J, the gap between germline ends came to 12 bases. The CDR3 sequence is 15 residues long. CDR3 protein: CASSEGGEAYYGYTF. The CDR3, as DNA: TGTGCCAGCAGTGAAGGGGGGGAGGCCTACTATGGCTACACCTTC.

This clone has a single count. This rearrangement joins TRBV28 to TRBJ1-1; maybe TRBD1 (5 bases). Germline CDR1 reads MDHEN; CDR2 reads SYDVKM. Trimming stripped 3 bases from V and 1 base from J, with 9 bases between. The CDR3 length is 14 residues. CDR3 loop: CASSFQGGNTEAFF. CDR3 in DNA: TGTGCCAGCAGTTTCCAGGGCGGGAACACTGAAGCTTTCTTT.

The V and J genes are TRBV19 and TRBJ1-6; 7 positions match TRBD1. This CDR3 is built from 17 residues. V lost 5 bases to trimming and J lost 4 bases; unmatched junction nucleotides: 11. CDR1 is LNHDA and CDR2 is SQIVND in the germline V gene (reference sequence). This chain's CDR3 is CASSSSRDSPYNSPLHF. CDR3 DNA: TGTGCCAGTAGTTCGAGTCGGGACAGTCCTTATAATTCACCCCTCCACTTT.

CDR3 residues: CASNSILSGGTYTGELFF. The DNA of the CDR3 is TGTGCCTCGAACTCCATTCTTAGCGGGGGGACCTACACCGGGGAGCTGTTTTTT. The V and J genes are TRBV30 and TRBJ2-2; 10 positions agree with TRBD2. Germline V gene lookup returns CDR1 GTSNPN and CDR2 SVGIG (reference sequence). J was trimmed by 3 bases and V by 7 bases; bases with no gene match: 17. The CDR3 is 18 amino acids.

The CDR3 DNA follows: TGTGCCAGCACTACTAGCGGGGGCATCACAGATACGCAGTATTTT. Protein sequence: CASTTSGGITDTQYF. The V and J genes are TRBV27 and TRBJ2-3, with 11 bases that match TRBD2. The V segment lost 7 bases and the J segment 2 bases; nucleotides outside the gene matches: 5. Germline CDR1 and CDR2: MNHEY and SMNVEV (reference sequence). This CDR3 contains 15 residues.

The chain joins TRBV15 to TRBJ2-3, with TRBD2 matching 9 bases. The V segment lost 0 bases and the J segment 4 bases; nucleotides outside the gene matches: 2. Germline-derived CDR1 and CDR2 are LNHNV and YYDKDF (reference sequence). The CDR3 is 15 amino acids. CDR3 nucleotide sequence: TGTGCCACCAGCAGAGATGCGGGGGGGCCAGATACGCAGTATTTT. Protein product: CATSRDAGGPDTQYF.

The CDR3 here is CASSLFGTVNTEAFF. The CDR3 DNA sequence: TGTGCCAGCAGCTTGTTTGGGACTGTGAACACTGAAGCTTTCTTT. The chain carries TRBV5-4 and TRBJ1-1; D might be TRBD1 (5 bases). The V end was cut by 1 base, the J end by 0 bases, with 10 bases between. The germline CDR1 and CDR2 sequences are SGHNT and YYREEE (reference sequence). The CDR3 loop spans 15 amino acids.

This chain joins TRBV5-5 and TRBJ1-2, with TRBD1 identical over 8 bases. Germline assignment: CDR1 SGHKS and CDR2 YYEKEE (reference sequence). CDR3 length: 13 amino acids. V lost 3 bases and J lost 6; bases outside the gene matches: 4. The CDR3, as DNA: TGTGCCAGCAGCTGGGACAGGAGGCATGGCTACACCTTC. Protein product: CASSWDRRHGYTF.

This chain joins TRBV19 and TRBJ1-1; no firm D call. V dropped 5 bases and J dropped 0 bases, with 13 bases sitting between them. CDR3 length equals 15 residues. Germline V gives CDR1 LNHDA, CDR2 SQIVND (reference sequence). CDR3 loop: CASSFRSDLNTEAFF. The CDR3 coding sequence is TGTGCCAGTAGTTTTAGGTCTGACTTGAACACTGAAGCTTTCTTT. The full variable domain, completed using reference TRBV19 and TRBJ1-1, is DGGITQSPKYLFRKEGQNVTLSCEQNLNHDAMYWYRQDPGQGLRLIYYSQIVNDFQKGDIAEGYSVSREKKESFPLTVTSAQKNPTAFYLCASSFRSDLNTEAFFGQGTRLTVV.

A few counts support this clone. V gene TRBV15 combines with J gene TRBJ2-6; tentatively, D is TRBD2 (5 bases). The V gene's germline CDR1 is LNHNV and CDR2 YYDKDF (reference sequence). The V end was cut by 0 bases, the J end by 0 bases, with 6 bases between. The CDR3 runs 16 residues. CDR3 nucleotide sequence: TGTGCCACCAGCAGAGATGCGGGCTCTGGGGCCAACGTCCTGACTTTC. Residues: CATSRDAGSGANVLTF.

The chain joins TRBV11-2 to TRBJ2-7, with 9 bases matching TRBD2. CDR1 is SGHAT and CDR2 is FQNNGV in the germline V gene. Losses at the gene ends were 6 bases for V and 4 bases for J; bases not matched to a gene: 13. The CDR3 contains 16 residues. This chain's CDR3 is CASRGSRAGGPYEQYF. DNA for the CDR3: TGTGCCAGCAGAGGCAGTAGGGCGGGGGGGCCTTACGAGCAGTACTTC.

J is TRBJ1-2 and V is TRBV2; maybe TRBD1 (6 bases). This CDR3 region has 14 residues. CDR1 is SNHLY and CDR2 is FYNNEI in the germline V gene. Trimming took 4 bases from V and 6 from J, leaving 15 bases between them. The CDR3, as DNA: TGTGCCAGCAGTGGGGACGGACAGCCAAATGGCTACACCTTC. It specifies CASSGDGQPNGYTF.

V and J are TRBV6-5 and TRBJ1-2; a possible D gene is TRBD1 (6 bases). Trimming shortened V by 6 bases and J by 3 bases, and 17 bases separated the two germline ends. Germline lookup yields CDR1 MNHEY and CDR2 SVGAGI. The CDR3 contains 15 residues. The CDR3 loop reads CASSPTGPSHYGYTF. The CDR3 coding sequence is TGTGCCAGCAGCCCTACAGGGCCTTCTCACTATGGCTACACCTTC.

DNA for the CDR3: TGTGCCAGTAGGAGCGGGGAGGGACCCTCCTACGAGCAGTACTTC. It yields the protein CASRSGEGPSYEQYF. The rearrangement uses TRBV19 and TRBJ2-7; 7 bases fit TRBD2. This CDR3 has 15 residues. The germline CDR1 and CDR2 sequences are LNHDA and SQIVND (reference sequence). With 6 bases clipped from V and 0 bases from J, the junction kept 8 bases outside the gene matches.

This clone is classed as medium-sized. The chain recombines TRBV7-6 with TRBJ2-7; D is undetermined. The ends were cut back, 5 bases at V and 5 bases at J, with 10 bases in the middle. The V gene's germline CDR1 is SGHVS and CDR2 FNYEAQ. The CDR3 is made up of 12 amino acids. The CDR3 loop reads CASSHGLNEQYF. Here the CDR3 DNA reads TGTGCCAGCAGCCATGGGCTCAACGAGCAGTACTTC. The full variable domain, its missing parts supplied by reference TRBV7-6 and TRBJ2-7, is GAGVSQSPRYKVTKRGQDVALRCDPISGHVSLYWYRQALGQGPEFLTYFNYEAQQDKSGLPNDRFSAERPEGSISTLTIQRTEQRDSAMYRCASSHGLNEQYFGPGTRLTVT.

This chain joins TRBV7-9 and TRBJ2-5; D might be TRBD2 (6 bases). Germline lookup yields CDR1 SEHNR and CDR2 FQNEAQ (reference sequence). Trimming took off 6 bases at V and 5 bases at J, with 25 bases between the two ends. CDR3 length: 17 residues. CDR3 nucleotides: TGTGCCAGCAGTCTAGACGCGGGACTCTCAAAAAGGGAGACCCAGTACTTC. Translation: CASSLDAGLSKRETQYF.

The chain combines TRBV4-2 with TRBJ2-7, with D unresolved. The CDR3 extends over 17 amino acids. Germline CDR1 and CDR2: LGHNA and YNFKEQ. The V gene lost 0 bases and the J gene lost 0 bases, with 15 bases spanning the gap. CDR3: CASSQDPPYGSSYEQYF. CDR3 sequence (DNA): TGTGCCAGCAGCCAAGATCCCCCCTACGGGTCCTCCTACGAGCAGTACTTC.